This entry describes one T cell receptor (beta chain). Exclusion of a patient followed from autoimmune disease history or systemic immunosuppression. These data come from a study of OX40 agonist ivuxolimab in advanced cancers. Germline V gene sequence: CDR1 SGHDT, CDR2 YYEEEE. V lost 1 base and J 7 bases, leaving 11 bases between the germline ends. The CDR3 length is 13 residues. Clones were sequenced by immunoSEQ multiplex PCR, and TCRdb holds only the in-frame ones, with some missing. The sample carries about 58,000 clones, about 87% recorded once. This chain uses TRBV5-6 with TRBJ1-2; D not resolved. This specimen consisted of CD4+ or CD8+ T cells sorted from blood, obtained in a trial of the OX40 agonist ivuxolimab. This TCR derives from an adult with an advanced solid tumor such as melanoma, head and neck, liver or kidney cancer. The CDR3 sequence is CASSLNIVGGYTF. In DNA, the CDR3 is TGTGCCAGCAGCTTGAATATCGTAGGTGGCTACACCTTC.